This T cell receptor beta chain was sequenced for a study of T cells expressing NK-cell markers. TCRdb reprocessed the 5' RACE reads and stores each CDR3 protein as one record, lacking DNA. This sample carries about 380,000 distinct CDR3 sequences, with roughly 5.2% going to the ten biggest clones. CDR3 length: 11 amino acids. The TCR originated in a man between 18 and 69 years old in good health. Sequencing input: blood T cells: a sorted CD56 or NKG2C T cell subset, CD4+ or CD8+ T cells, or bulk PBMC T cells (not recorded which). This chain connects TRBV12-3 or TRBV12-4 to TRBJ2-3. The CDR3 here is CASRQEYTQYF.